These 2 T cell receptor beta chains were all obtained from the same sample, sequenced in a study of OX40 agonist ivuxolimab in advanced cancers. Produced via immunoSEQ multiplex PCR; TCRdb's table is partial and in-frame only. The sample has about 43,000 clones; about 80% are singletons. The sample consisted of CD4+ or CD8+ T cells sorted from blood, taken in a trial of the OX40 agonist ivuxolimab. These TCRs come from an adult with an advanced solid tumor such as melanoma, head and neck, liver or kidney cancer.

CDR3 region: CSVQRVAGYNEQFF. The CDR3 coding sequence is TGCAGCGTCCAGAGGGTAGCGGGGTACAATGAGCAGTTCTTC. This chain joins TRBV29-1 and TRBJ2-1; TRBD2 matches 8 bases. V shed 6 bases, J shed 4 bases, and the junction held 8 bases outside the gene matches. This CDR3 contains 14 residues. Germline-derived CDR1 and CDR2 are SQVTM and ANQGSEA.

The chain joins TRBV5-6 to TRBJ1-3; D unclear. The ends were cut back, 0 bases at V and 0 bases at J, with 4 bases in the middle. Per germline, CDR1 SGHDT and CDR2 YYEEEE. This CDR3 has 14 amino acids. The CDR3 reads CASSLGISGNTIYF. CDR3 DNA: TGTGCCAGCAGCTTGGGGATCTCTGGAAACACCATATATTTT.